Presented here are 11 T cell receptor beta chains from one specimen sequenced in a study of CD8 T cells in Susac syndrome. A quantity of about 0.45 to 1 ug RNA underwent reverse transcription using random hexamers. TCRdb itself ran the immunoSEQ multiplex PCR reads through MiXCR, one entry per CDR3 protein. This sample has approximately 160,000 distinct CDR3 sequences, with approximately 93% found just once. Source material: CD4+ T cells from PBMCs. These receptors came from a human donor with multiple sclerosis.

The gene calls are TRBV30 and TRBJ1-1, with D possibly TRBD1 on 5 matching bases. The V gene lost 2 bases and the J gene lost 4 bases, with 14 bases spanning the gap. This CDR3 comprises 14 residues. Germline lookup yields CDR1 GTSNPN and CDR2 SVGIG (reference sequence). CDR3 coding DNA: TGTGCCTGGAGTCCGGGGGGAGGAGGCACTGAAGCTTTCTTT. Residues: CAWSPGGGGTEAFF.

The chain joins TRBV27 to TRBJ2-5, with a tentative D call TRBD2 (5 bases). The CDR3 spans 14 residues. CDR1 MNHEY and CDR2 SMNVEV come from the germline V gene (reference sequence). V lost 2 bases and J 2 bases, leaving 9 bases between the germline ends. The CDR3 DNA reads as TGTGCCAGCAGTTTACTGAGGGCTCAAGAGACCCAGTACTTC. It is translated as CASSLLRAQETQYF.

This chain connects TRBV4-1 to TRBJ1-5; D call uncertain. The germline CDR1 and CDR2 sequences are MGHRA and YSYEKL. Trimming took off 1 base at V and 1 base at J, with 14 bases between the two ends. This CDR3 contains 17 residues. In DNA form, the CDR3 reads TGCGCCAGCAGCCAAGTTGATATGGGGTGGAGCAATCAGCCCCAGCATTTT. Translated: CASSQVDMGWSNQPQHF.

The V call is TRBV5-4, the J call TRBJ2-5; D is possibly TRBD2 (5 bases). This CDR3 is built from 13 residues. Germline CDR1 is SGHNT and CDR2 is YYREEE (reference sequence). The V gene lost 6 bases and the J gene lost 7 bases, with 16 bases spanning the gap. The CDR3, as DNA: TGTGCCAGCACCCTCGCCGGAGAGGGGACCCAGTACTTC. Amino acids: CASTLAGEGTQYF.

The chain joins TRBV7-2 to TRBJ1-1; D perhaps matches TRBD1 (5 bases). Germline values: CDR1 SGHTA, CDR2 FQGNSA. Trimming took off 1 base at V and 7 bases at J, with 16 bases between the two ends. CDR3 length: 15 residues. CDR3 nucleotide sequence: TGTGCCAGCAGCTTAGTGGCAGGCGGGGGATATGAAGCTTTCTTT. Translated: CASSLVAGGGYEAFF.

In nucleotides, the CDR3 is TGCAGCGTTAAGACAGGGATGTTATCCCTGGATACGCAGTATTTT. Protein: CSVKTGMLSLDTQYF. This rearrangement joins TRBV29-1 to TRBJ2-3; the match to TRBD1 covers 7 bases. This CDR3 contains 15 residues. The germline gives CDR1 SQVTM, CDR2 ANQGSEA. J was trimmed by 6 bases and V by 5 bases; bases with no gene match: 14.

The chain recombines TRBV15 with TRBJ1-1, with D perhaps matching TRBD1 (5 bases). The CDR3 sequence is 13 residues long. Germline lookup yields CDR1 LNHNV and CDR2 YYDKDF (reference sequence). The V end lost 4 bases, the J end lost 11 bases, and 17 bases lay between the germline ends. This chain's CDR3 is CATSTWGFGRAFF. Written as DNA, the CDR3 is TGTGCCACCAGCACATGGGGGTTCGGGAGGGCTTTCTTT.

This clonotype was observed once. The chain joins TRBV6-5 to TRBJ2-6; no definite D call. There are 13 residues in the CDR3. The V end lost 7 bases, the J end lost 3 bases, and 7 bases lay between the germline ends. Germline CDR1 MNHEY, CDR2 SVGAGI. CDR3 bases: TGTGCCAGCACCCGATATGGGGCCAACGTCCTGACTTTC. Translation: CASTRYGANVLTF.

The chain uses TRBV24-1 and TRBJ2-7, with unresolved D. The CDR3 spans 13 residues. CDR1 is KGHDR, CDR2 SFDVKD, per germline. V was trimmed by 6 bases and J by 1 base, leaving 9 bases between them. The DNA for the CDR3 is TGTGCCACCAGTCGTACGGTATCCTACGAGCAGTACTTC. Its translation: CATSRTVSYEQYF.

The chain joins TRBV7-9 to TRBJ1-5; TRBD1 agrees at 9 bases. CDR1 and CDR2 (germline): SEHNR, FQNEAQ (reference sequence). J was trimmed by 7 bases and V by 5 bases; bases with no gene match: 9. The CDR3 covers 15 residues. CDR3 bases: TGTGCCAGCAGCACCGGACAGGGGCCCCGCCAGCCCCAGCATTTT. Encoded protein: CASSTGQGPRQPQHF.

CDR3 loop: CASSPTGTGGEAFF. The CDR3 DNA is TGTGCCAGCAGCCCTACCGGGACAGGAGGTGAAGCTTTCTTT. J is TRBJ1-1 and V is TRBV12-3 or TRBV12-4; 8 bases map to TRBD1. There are 14 residues in the CDR3. V lost 6 bases and J lost 7; bases outside the gene matches: 10.